The 16 T cell receptor beta chains below come from one sample, sequenced in a study of T cell changes during pregnancy in multiple sclerosis. Libraries were prepared by immunoSEQ multiplex PCR; TCRdb keeps only in-frame clonotypes and omits some of them. This table has roughly 58,000 clones, 94% appearing once. The material was CD8+ T cells from peripheral blood mononuclear cells, obtained in the third trimester of pregnancy. The receptors stem from a female donor with multiple sclerosis, enrolled in a pregnancy study.

This clone was detected once. The genes are TRBV28 and TRBJ2-2; the D gene is possibly TRBD2 (6 bases). The V and J ends lost 3 bases and 4 bases respectively, with 15 bases between them. The CDR3 spans 16 residues. The germline CDR1 and CDR2 sequences are MDHEN and SYDVKM. The CDR3 DNA is TGTGCCAGCAGTTTCGAGTTAGAGGGAGGCACCGGGGAGCTGTTTTTT. Its protein product is CASSFELEGGTGELFF.

The rearrangement links TRBV4-2 to TRBJ2-7; no reliable D call. Germline CDR1 is LGHNA and CDR2 is YNFKEQ. The CDR3 spans 14 residues. V was pared by 4 bases and J by 3 bases, with 13 bases between. The CDR3 loop is CASSLKPAGYEQYF. CDR3 sequence (DNA): TGTGCCAGCAGCCTAAAACCGGCAGGCTACGAGCAGTACTTC.

The chain carries TRBV4-1 and TRBJ2-1; unclear D gene. Germline V CDR1 and CDR2: MGHRA, YSYEKL. The CDR3 is 18 residues long. Trimming stripped 1 base from V and 3 bases from J, with 19 bases between. The CDR3 spells CASSQVNPAPIDYNEQFF. For the CDR3, the DNA is TGCGCCAGCAGCCAAGTGAACCCAGCGCCAATCGACTACAATGAGCAGTTCTTC.

V usage is TRBV29-1 and J usage is TRBJ1-2, with D tentatively TRBD1 (5 bases). This CDR3 spans 14 amino acids. The V gene lost 3 bases and the J gene lost 1 base, with 12 bases spanning the gap. Germline values: CDR1 SQVTM, CDR2 ANQGSEA. CDR3 DNA sequence: TGCAGCGTTGAGCGCACAGGAGATAACTATGGCTACACCTTC. This sequence encodes CSVERTGDNYGYTF. The entire variable domain, with the rest obtained from reference TRBV29-1 and TRBJ1-2, is as follows: SAVISQKPSRDICQRGTSLTIQCQVDSQVTMMFWYRQQPGQSLTLIATANQGSEATYESGFVIDKFPISRPNLTFSTLTVSNMSPEDSSIYLCSVERTGDNYGYTFGSGTRLTVV.

The chain is built from TRBV21-1 and TRBJ2-5; the D segment call TRBD1 is taken from the table without a DNA check. TRBV21-1 is labeled a pseudogene. The CDR3 has 13 amino acids. The CDR3 loop reads CASSRPLQETQYF. Written as DNA, the CDR3 is TGTGCCAGCAGCAGGCCCCTCCAAGAGACCCAGTACTTC.

The rearrangement joins TRBV25-1 to TRBJ1-1; no clear D gene. The V end lost 8 bases, the J end lost 6 bases, and 10 bases lay between the germline ends. The V gene's germline CDR1 is MGHDK and CDR2 SYGVNS. The CDR3 runs 11 residues. The CDR3 coding sequence is TGTGCCAGCTCAGTCCGGGCTGAAGCTTTCTTT. Encoded protein: CASSVRAEAFF.

The chain recombines TRBV10-1 with TRBJ1-1, with 7 bases matching TRBD1. Germline V gene lookup returns CDR1 WNHNN and CDR2 SYGVQD (reference sequence). The V segment lost 7 bases and the J segment 7 bases; nucleotides outside the gene matches: 9. The CDR3 totals 13 residues. The CDR3 sequence is CASTPDRLDEAFF. For the CDR3, the DNA is TGCGCCAGCACCCCGGACAGGTTGGATGAAGCTTTCTTT.

This chain joins TRBV9 and TRBJ2-7; D possibly corresponds to TRBD2 (5 bases). V lost 3 bases, J lost 2 bases, and 15 bases lay in between. The CDR3 sequence is 15 residues long. CDR1 SGDLS and CDR2 YYNGEE come from the germline V gene. CDR3 sequence (DNA): TGTGCCAGCAGCGAGGGCTGGGGAGTACCCTACGAGCAGTACTTC. Translated: CASSEGWGVPYEQYF.

The chain couples TRBV5-6 to TRBJ2-7; possible D gene TRBD1, 7 bases. This CDR3 is 15 amino acids long. V was trimmed by 4 bases and J by 5 bases, leaving 19 bases between them. Germline V gene sequence: CDR1 SGHDT, CDR2 YYEEEE. The CDR3 DNA is TGTGCCAGCAGCCGTAGTCAGGGGGGTGGCGACGAGCAGTACTTC. Translation: CASSRSQGGGDEQYF.

The V gene is TRBV19, the J gene TRBJ2-3; D is possibly TRBD2 (6 bases). The germline V gene encodes CDR1 LNHDA and CDR2 SQIVND (reference sequence). Trimming took 6 bases from V and 2 from J, leaving 15 bases between them. CDR3 length: 15 amino acids. The CDR3 region is CASSDSGFSTDTQYF. CDR3 in DNA: TGTGCCAGTAGCGATAGCGGATTCTCCACAGATACGCAGTATTTT.

The genes are TRBV2 and TRBJ2-7, with 8 bases aligning to TRBD2. This CDR3 comprises 14 residues. V shed 9 bases, J shed 0 bases, and the junction held 7 bases outside the gene matches. Germline values: CDR1 SNHLY, CDR2 FYNNEI. The CDR3 sequence is CARDLSGGSYEQYF. CDR3 nucleotide sequence: TGTGCCAGGGATCTAAGCGGGGGCTCCTACGAGCAGTACTTC.

This clone appeared once. The V and J genes are TRBV27 and TRBJ1-1; TRBD1 is a possible D gene (5 bases). Trimming shortened V by 6 bases and J by 3 bases, and 14 bases separated the two germline ends. In germline, CDR1 is MNHEY, CDR2 SMNVEV (reference sequence). This CDR3 is 14 amino acids long. CDR3 DNA: TGTGCCAGCAGCCACAGGAGCGCGGACACTGAAGCTTTCTTT. It codes for CASSHRSADTEAFF.

The table lists this clone with a count of one. V usage is TRBV5-4 and J usage is TRBJ2-1; TRBD2 might be the D (5 bases). The V gene lost 0 bases and the J gene lost 7 bases, with 17 bases spanning the gap. The CDR3 sequence is 16 residues long. Germline V gene sequence: CDR1 SGHNT, CDR2 YYREEE (reference sequence). CDR3 in DNA: TGTGCCAGCAGCTTGGCCCCCGGGGAGCGGATGAATGAGCAGTTCTTC. It translates to CASSLAPGERMNEQFF.

The genes are TRBV4-2 and TRBJ1-4; D perhaps matches TRBD1 (6 bases). The CDR3 consists of 13 residues. V dropped 0 bases and J dropped 13 bases, with 12 bases sitting between them. Germline V gives CDR1 LGHNA, CDR2 YNFKEQ. The CDR3 DNA is TGTGCCAGCAGCCAAGACCCGACAGGCCCACTGTTTTTT. Translating gives CASSQDPTGPLFF.

This chain connects TRBV27 to TRBJ2-7; TRBD1 matches 10 bases. The J segment lost 2 bases and the V segment lost 8 bases, leaving 6 bases of the junction unmatched. The CDR3 runs 14 residues. Germline CDR1 reads MNHEY; CDR2 reads SMNVEV (reference sequence). As DNA, the CDR3 is TGTGCCAGCGGTTGGGGACAGGGGACCTACGAGCAGTACTTC. It yields the protein CASGWGQGTYEQYF.

The rearrangement joins TRBV4-2 to TRBJ1-1; weak D call: TRBD1 (5 bases). V was pared by 1 base and J by 1 base, with 13 bases between. The CDR3 is made up of 16 amino acids. Germline V gene lookup returns CDR1 LGHNA and CDR2 YNFKEQ. CDR3 nucleotide sequence: TGTGCCAGCAGCCAAGCTGAGGGAGGGGAGAACACTGAAGCTTTCTTT. This gives the protein CASSQAEGGENTEAFF.